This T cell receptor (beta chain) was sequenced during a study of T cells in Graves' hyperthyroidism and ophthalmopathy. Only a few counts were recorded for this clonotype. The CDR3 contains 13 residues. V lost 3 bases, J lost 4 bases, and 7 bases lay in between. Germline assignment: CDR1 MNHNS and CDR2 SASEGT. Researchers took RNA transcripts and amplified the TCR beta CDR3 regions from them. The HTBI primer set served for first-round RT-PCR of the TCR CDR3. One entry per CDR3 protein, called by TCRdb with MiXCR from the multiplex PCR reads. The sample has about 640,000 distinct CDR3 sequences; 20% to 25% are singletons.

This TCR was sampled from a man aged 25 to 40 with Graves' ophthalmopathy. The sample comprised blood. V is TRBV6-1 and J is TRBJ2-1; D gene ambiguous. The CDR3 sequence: CASSDWVYNEQFF. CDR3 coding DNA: TGTGCCAGCAGTGATTGGGTATACAATGAGCAGTTCTTC.